The clone carrying this T cell receptor (beta chain) was recorded a few times. Its specificity is unknown. This entry belongs to a study of identical twins. TCRdb redid the calling of the 5' RACE reads with MiXCR, one entry per CDR3 protein. The profile shows approximately 550,000 distinct CDR3 sequences, about 20% of them singletons. Study observations and caveats: Alpha sequences that were out-of-frame and twin-shared showed an excess of low generation probability.

The J segment lost 4 bases and the V segment lost 5 bases, leaving 7 bases of the junction unmatched. The CDR3 is 15 residues long. Looked up from germline, CDR1 is SEHNR and CDR2 is FQNEAQ (reference sequence). In every case, the donor was a healthy Caucasian. These same records also appear under a second study, on yellow fever vaccine responses in identical twins.

The source material was CD4+ T cells sorted from blood. The chain is built from TRBV7-9 and TRBJ2-5; 10 bases map to TRBD1. This TCR was sampled from a woman under 30 in good health. The CDR3 nucleotides read TGTGCCAGCAGCAAAGGGACAGGGGAAGGAGAGACCCAGTACTTC. Translating it yields CASSKGTGEGETQYF. The full variable domain, with the rest looked up from reference TRBV7-9 and TRBJ2-5, is DTGVSQNPRHKITKRGQNVTFRCDPISEHNRLYWYRQTLGQGPEFLTYFQNEAQLEKSRLLSDRFSAERPKGSFSTLEIQRTEQGDSAMYLCASSKGTGEGETQYFGPGTRLLVL.